The 27 T cell receptor beta chains below come from one sample, sequenced in a study of Graves' ophthalmopathy and Graves' hyperthyroidism. TCR beta CDR3 amplification used RNA transcripts. Amplification began with first-round RT-PCR using HTBI primers, then second-round multiplex PCR was performed. MiXCR was run by TCRdb on the multiplex PCR reads, yielding one entry per CDR3 protein. The data contain about 620,000 distinct CDR3 sequences, over 20% of them seen just once; the ten biggest clones take up roughly 6.9%. Sequencing was carried out using peripheral blood. The receptor set was obtained from a woman under 30 with stable Graves' hyperthyroidism. Some clones in this sample may be carry-over from other donors' samples.

The sample holds many counts of this clonotype. A single base separates this from a much larger clone, so it may be a read error. V and J are TRBV6-4 and TRBJ2-5; D uncertain. Germline CDR1 reads MRHNA; CDR2 reads SNTAGT. V was cut by 7 bases and J by 3 bases, with 6 bases left in between. The CDR3 spans 11 residues. CDR3 in DNA: TGTGCCAGCACTCCTAAAGAGACCCAGTACTTC. Translation gives CASTPKETQYF.

The chain links TRBV20-1 to TRBJ2-7; 12 bases are a match to TRBD2. Germline V gene lookup returns CDR1 DFQATT and CDR2 SNEGSKA (reference sequence). This CDR3 contains 14 residues. V dropped 5 bases and J dropped 0; count of bases not matched to a gene: 2. The CDR3 here is CSAQTSGSSYEQYF. The CDR3 DNA is TGCAGTGCTCAGACTAGCGGGAGCTCCTACGAGCAGTACTTC.

At least ten counts were recorded for this clonotype. The V call is TRBV12-3 or TRBV12-4, the J call TRBJ1-5; D may be TRBD1 (5 bases). The CDR3 loop spans 15 amino acids. Between the trimmed V and J ends, which lost 3 bases and 0 bases, there was a span of 9 bases. In DNA form, the CDR3 reads TGTGCCAGCAGTTTGGGGGGGGTTAGCAATCAGCCCCAGCATTTT. Amino acids: CASSLGGVSNQPQHF.

This clonotype has a count of ten or more. This chain joins TRBV6-2 or TRBV6-3 and TRBJ1-3; D is ambiguous. Germline CDR1 reads MNHEY; CDR2 reads SVGEGT. Trimming pared 5 bases from V and 11 bases from J, leaving 10 bases between. There are 11 residues in the CDR3. The CDR3 loop reads CASSGGVAIYF. The CDR3 bases are TGTGCCAGCAGTGGTGGGGTCGCCATATATTTT.

This clonotype has just a few counts. The gene calls are TRBV2 and TRBJ2-7; D remains unclear. Germline loops: CDR1 SNHLY, CDR2 FYNNEI. CDR3 size: 15 residues. The V end lost 6 bases, the J end lost 0 bases, and 15 bases lay between the germline ends. CDR3: CASSPGVGSSYEQYF. The CDR3 coding sequence is TGTGCCAGCAGCCCCGGCGTCGGTAGCTCCTACGAGCAGTACTTC.

The CDR3 is CSVGEGGNTEAFF. DNA for the CDR3: TGCAGCGTTGGAGAGGGGGGGAACACTGAAGCTTTCTTT. The gene calls are TRBV29-1 and TRBJ1-1; weak D call: TRBD1 (6 bases). The germline V gene encodes CDR1 SQVTM and CDR2 ANQGSEA. The CDR3 consists of 13 residues. Trimming pared 4 bases from V and 1 base from J, leaving 10 bases between.

This clonotype was seen more than once but under ten times. The chain links TRBV20-1 to TRBJ2-7, with no clear D. The CDR3 covers 11 residues. Looked up from germline, CDR1 is DFQATT and CDR2 is SNEGSKA (reference sequence). V gave up 5 bases and J gave up 3 bases, with 8 bases separating them. CDR3 protein: CSAPDGYEQYF. CDR3 coding DNA: TGCAGTGCTCCGGACGGCTACGAGCAGTACTTC.

This chain links TRBV10-3 with TRBJ2-5; no clear D. The J call may be in error: the DNA end matches TRBJ2-7 better. The CDR3 totals 12 residues. CDR1 and CDR2 (germline): ENHRY, SYGVKD. CDR3 DNA sequence: TGTGCCATCAGTGAGGGTCCCTACGAGCAGTACTTC. Translating gives CAISEGPYEQYF.

The J gene is TRBJ2-4, the V gene TRBV3-1; a weak D match, TRBD2 (7 bases). The germline gives CDR1 LGHDT, CDR2 YNNKEL (reference sequence). This CDR3 region has 18 residues. V shed 0 bases and J shed 1 base, with 16 bases lying between them. The CDR3 bases are TGTGCCAGCAGCCAAGAAACGAACAGGGAGGGGGCCAAAAACATTCAGTACTTC. Translated: CASSQETNREGAKNIQYF.

The chain combines TRBV5-6 with TRBJ2-7; a possible D gene is TRBD2 (6 bases). CDR3 size: 20 residues. Germline V gives CDR1 SGHDT, CDR2 YYEEEE. Trimming took off 2 bases at V and 2 bases at J, with 29 bases between the two ends. The CDR3 sequence is CASSLRTGWKIKTGAYEQYF. In DNA form, the CDR3 reads TGTGCCAGCAGCTTACGAACGGGCTGGAAGATAAAAACGGGGGCCTACGAGCAGTACTTC. Full variable domain (rest looked up from reference TRBV5-6 and TRBJ2-7): DAGVTQSPTHLIKTRGQQVTLRCSPKSGHDTVSWYQQALGQGPQFIFQYYEEEERQRGNFPDRFSGHQFPNYSSELNVNALLLGDSALYLCASSLRTGWKIKTGAYEQYFGPGTRLTVT.

This sequence joins TRBV30 and TRBJ2-2, with 9 positions matching TRBD2. This CDR3 region has 17 residues. V gave up 4 bases and J gave up 2 bases; unmatched junction bases: 11. Germline assignment: CDR1 GTSNPN and CDR2 SVGIG (reference sequence). The CDR3 loop reads CAWTNLKRGANTGELFF. The CDR3 DNA sequence: TGTGCCTGGACAAATCTTAAGCGGGGGGCCAACACCGGGGAGCTGTTTTTT.

The chain links TRBV30 to TRBJ1-2; 9 nucleotides line up with TRBD1. The V segment lost 5 bases and the J segment 5 bases; nucleotides outside the gene matches: 9. The CDR3 spans 14 residues. Germline V CDR1 and CDR2: GTSNPN, SVGIG (reference sequence). The CDR3 reads CAWWTGDVGYGYTF. The CDR3 region has the DNA TGTGCCTGGTGGACAGGGGACGTCGGATATGGCTACACCTTC.

The table lists this clonotype with a count of one. In this CDR3 the conserved last residue, phenylalanine or tryptophan, is missing, so a read error is likely. The V and J genes are TRBV19 and TRBJ2-6, with unresolved D. CDR3 length: 18 amino acids. Per the germline V gene, CDR1 is LNHDA and CDR2 is SQIVND (reference sequence). This CDR3 is CAGSIFHSTISGANVLTY. DNA for the CDR3: TGTGCCGGTAGTATTTTCCACAGTACAATCTCTGGGGCCAACGTCCTGACTTAC.

The table lists this clonotype with many counts. The chain links TRBV28 to TRBJ1-1, with TRBD1 matching 8 bases. After removal of 1 base from V and 12 bases from J, the junction contained 10 bases not matched to a gene. This CDR3 comprises 14 residues. CDR1 is MDHEN and CDR2 is SYDVKM in the germline V gene. Written as DNA, the CDR3 is TGTGCCAGCAGTTTATCTCCGGACAGGGAAGAAACTTTCTTT. It codes for CASSLSPDREETFF.

This clonotype was recorded at least ten times. The CDR3 region is CASSDGAWLTGELFF. The CDR3 coding sequence is TGTGCCAGCAGTGATGGGGCCTGGTTAACCGGGGAGCTGTTTTTT. The chain has TRBV6-1 and TRBJ2-2; maybe TRBD1 (5 bases). Germline V lookup: CDR1 MNHNS, CDR2 SASEGT. V was trimmed by 3 bases and J by 5 bases, leaving 13 bases between them. CDR3 size: 15 residues.

This clonotype was observed a few times. This chain uses TRBV27 with TRBJ1-6; D is unresolved. V lost 3 bases to trimming and J lost 6 bases, with 9 bases between them. Germline CDR1 MNHEY, CDR2 SMNVEV (reference sequence). This CDR3 spans 14 amino acids. The DNA of the CDR3 is TGTGCCAGCAGTTTCGCAGGTCCTAATTCACCCCTCCACTTT. Translated, it gives CASSFAGPNSPLHF.

Ten or more counts support this clonotype. The V gene is TRBV7-3, the J gene TRBJ2-2; D gene ambiguous. The ends were cut back, 1 base at V and 7 bases at J, with 7 bases in the middle. The CDR3 is 13 residues long. Germline CDR1 is SGHTA and CDR2 is FQGTGA. Here the CDR3 DNA reads TGTGCCAGCAGCTTAAGTCGGAACGGGGAGCTGTTTTTT. It translates to CASSLSRNGELFF.

The chain's CDR3 is CASSQEWGNYGYTF. CDR3 sequence (DNA): TGCGCCAGCAGCCAAGAATGGGGAAACTATGGCTACACCTTC. The gene calls are TRBV4-1 and TRBJ1-2; no definite D call. With 0 bases removed from V and 2 bases from J, the gap between germline ends came to 7 bases. CDR3 length: 14 residues. Germline loops: CDR1 MGHRA, CDR2 YSYEKL.

The table lists this clonotype with many counts. This rearrangement joins TRBV4-1 to TRBJ2-5; D not resolved. Trimming stripped 0 bases from V and 5 bases from J, with 13 bases between. This CDR3 contains 15 residues. Germline V CDR1 and CDR2: MGHRA, YSYEKL. CDR3 in DNA: TGCGCCAGCAGCCAAGAGTCGTCCCTGAGGGAGACCCAGTACTTC. It is translated as CASSQESSLRETQYF.

This clonotype was seen ten or more times. V and J are TRBV25-1 and TRBJ1-2; no clear D. The ends were cut back, 1 base at V and 8 bases at J, with 14 bases in the middle. The CDR3 totals 14 residues. Germline V gene data show CDR1 as MGHDK and CDR2 as SYGVNS. The CDR3 sequence is CASSEFPAASGYTF. The CDR3 DNA reads TGTGCCAGCAGTGAATTCCCGGCAGCCAGCGGCTACACCTTC.

This clonotype has a handful of counts. This rearrangement joins TRBV5-5 to TRBJ2-5; TRBD2 is a possible D gene (5 bases). CDR3 length: 14 residues. CDR1 is SGHKS, CDR2 YYEKEE, per germline (reference sequence). V was shortened by 4 bases and J by 4 bases, with 14 bases between the two germline ends. The CDR3 nucleotides are TGTGCCAGCAGCCGAGTTCGTCGGGGAGAGACCCAGTACTTC. Protein product: CASSRVRRGETQYF.

The J gene is TRBJ1-1, the V gene TRBV28, with D tentatively TRBD1 (5 bases). V was clipped by 1 base and J by 1 base, with 10 bases between them. The CDR3 totals 15 residues. Germline V gives CDR1 MDHEN, CDR2 SYDVKM. CDR3 amino acids: CASSLFQGTNTEAFF. The CDR3 nucleotides read TGTGCCAGCAGTTTATTTCAGGGCACGAACACTGAAGCTTTCTTT.

The genes are TRBV12-3 or TRBV12-4 and TRBJ1-5; D ambiguous. CDR3 length: 14 amino acids. The germline V and J ends were trimmed by 7 bases and 6 bases, with 16 bases remaining between them. The CDR3 bases are TGTGCCAGCACCCAATTGGGTCCCAGTCAGCCCCAGCATTTT. Protein product: CASTQLGPSQPQHF.

This clonotype was counted ten times or more. The rearrangement links TRBV5-1 to TRBJ2-7; the match to TRBD2 covers 12 bases. V was pared by 5 bases and J by 5 bases, with 5 bases of the junction left unmatched. The germline V gene has CDR1 SGHRS and CDR2 YFSETQ. The CDR3 runs to 14 residues. CDR3 sequence reads: CASRRLAGVDEQYF. DNA of the CDR3: TGCGCCAGCAGAAGACTAGCGGGAGTTGACGAGCAGTACTTC.

In regard to this clonotype: At one end the junction does not follow the germline gene, possibly because of a read error. The chain couples TRBV10-3 to TRBJ1-2; maybe TRBD1 (6 bases). This CDR3 spans 16 amino acids. The V gene's germline CDR1 is ENHRY and CDR2 SYGVKD. The CDR3 DNA follows: TGTGCCATCAGTGTTAACCTACAGGGTTCTAACTATGGCTACACCTTT. Amino acid sequence: CAISVNLQGSNYGYTF.

V is TRBV12-3 or TRBV12-4 and J is TRBJ2-5; the D gene could be TRBD1 or TRBD2 (6 bases each). V was pared by 7 bases and J by 5 bases, with 14 bases between. This CDR3 spans 13 amino acids. This CDR3 reads CASTLTGGETQYF. Here the CDR3 DNA reads TGTGCCAGCACCCTGACAGGAGGGGAGACCCAGTACTTC.

In its sample, this clonotype was seen a few times. The chain combines TRBV7-9 with TRBJ1-6; no reliable D call. Germline CDR1 SEHNR, CDR2 FQNEAQ (reference sequence). Trimming shortened V by 7 bases and J by 4 bases, and 14 bases separated the two germline ends. The CDR3 extends over 15 amino acids. This CDR3 is CASTFSSGYNSPLHF. The CDR3 DNA reads TGTGCCAGCACCTTCTCCAGCGGTTATAATTCACCCCTCCACTTT.